A single sample gave rise to the 5 T cell receptor beta chains below, sequenced in a study of post-analysis software for immune sequencing data. The study, taken as a whole, reports: In patients, TRBV5-6, TRBV5-1 and TRBV20-1 belonged to roughly five TRBV segments found more frequently than in controls.

No antigen has been identified for these receptors. Every TCR beta cDNA library bore unique molecular identifiers. TCRdb used MiXCR to reprocess the PCR reads, holding one entry per CDR3 protein. Of over 250,000 distinct CDR3 sequences listed, 30% to 45% were seen once; the top ten hold under 5.5%. Sequencing was performed on blood. Receptors originate from a girl aged 5-17 years with multiple sclerosis.

This clonotype was observed at least ten times. This chain connects TRBV25-1 to TRBJ2-1; D is undetermined. This CDR3 is 15 amino acids long. Deletions cut 5 bases from V and 4 bases from J, with 15 bases between. CDR1 and CDR2 from the germline V gene are MGHDK and SYGVNS. CDR3 sequence reads: CASSPRSGLYNEQFF. The CDR3 nucleotides read TGTGCCAGCAGTCCCCGCAGTGGTCTTTACAATGAGCAGTTCTTC.

Concerning this clonotype: A much bigger clone sits one base away, suggesting this may be a read error. This chain uses TRBV7-2 with TRBJ2-2; 9 positions match TRBD2. This CDR3 contains 15 residues. CDR1 is SGHTA and CDR2 is FQGNSA in the germline V gene. Germline trimming cut 5 bases from V and 1 base from J; bases unmatched to any gene: 2. The chain's CDR3 is CASSRGGVNTGELFF. The DNA for the CDR3 is TGTGCCAGCAGCCGCGGGGGGGTGAACACCGGGGAGCTGTTTTTT.

This clonotype was counted only a few times. The chain carries TRBV7-9 and TRBJ1-6, with D maybe TRBD1 (6 bases). The CDR3 is 14 residues long. Looked up from germline, CDR1 is SEHNR and CDR2 is FQNEAQ (reference sequence). With 4 bases removed from V and 7 bases from J, the gap between germline ends came to 11 bases. CDR3: CASSSHRVNSPLHF. Here the CDR3 DNA reads TGTGCCAGCAGCTCCCACAGGGTAAATTCACCCCTCCACTTT.

This clonotype was counted only a few times. V and J are TRBV5-1 and TRBJ2-5, with D unresolved. Judging by the DNA end, TRBJ2-7 fits better; the J call may be wrong. The CDR3 length is 14 residues. Germline lookup yields CDR1 SGHRS and CDR2 YFSETQ. The CDR3 spells CASSFGQISNEQYF. DNA for the CDR3: TGCGCCAGCAGCTTCGGTCAAATTTCTAACGAGCAGTACTTC.

The rearrangement uses TRBV25-1 and TRBJ2-2; D call uncertain. The CDR3 spans 13 residues. Trimming shortened V by 2 bases and J by 4 bases, and 5 bases separated the two germline ends. Germline V lookup: CDR1 MGHDK, CDR2 SYGVNS. This chain's CDR3 is CASSEQFTGELFF. The CDR3 bases are TGTGCCAGCAGTGAACAATTCACCGGGGAGCTGTTTTTT.